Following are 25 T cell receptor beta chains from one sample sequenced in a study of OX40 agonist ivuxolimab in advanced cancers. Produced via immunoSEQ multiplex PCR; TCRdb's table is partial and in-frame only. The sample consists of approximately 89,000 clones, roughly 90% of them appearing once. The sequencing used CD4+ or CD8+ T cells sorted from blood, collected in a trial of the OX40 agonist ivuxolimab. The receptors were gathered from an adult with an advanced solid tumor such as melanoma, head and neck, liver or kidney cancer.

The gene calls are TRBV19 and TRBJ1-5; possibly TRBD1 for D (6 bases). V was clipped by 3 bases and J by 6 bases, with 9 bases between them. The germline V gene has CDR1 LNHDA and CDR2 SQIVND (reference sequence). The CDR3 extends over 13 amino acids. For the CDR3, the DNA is TGTGCCAGTAGTATGGGCAGGGGTCAGCCCCAGCATTTT. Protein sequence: CASSMGRGQPQHF.

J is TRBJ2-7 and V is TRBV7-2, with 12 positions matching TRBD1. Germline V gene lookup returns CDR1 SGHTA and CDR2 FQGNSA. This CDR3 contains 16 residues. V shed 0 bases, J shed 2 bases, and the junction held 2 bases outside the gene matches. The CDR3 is CASSLAGQGATYEQYF. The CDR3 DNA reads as TGTGCCAGCAGCTTAGCGGGACAGGGGGCCACCTACGAGCAGTACTTC.

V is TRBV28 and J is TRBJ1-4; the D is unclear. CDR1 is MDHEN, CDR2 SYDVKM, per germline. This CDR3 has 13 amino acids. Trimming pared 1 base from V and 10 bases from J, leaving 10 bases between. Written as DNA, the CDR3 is TGTGCCAGCAGTTTATCGCCCGGATCAAAACTGTTTTTT. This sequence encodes CASSLSPGSKLFF.

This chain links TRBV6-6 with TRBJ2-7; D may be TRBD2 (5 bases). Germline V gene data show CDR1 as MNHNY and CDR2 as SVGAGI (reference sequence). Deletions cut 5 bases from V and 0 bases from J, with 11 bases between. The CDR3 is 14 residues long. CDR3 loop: CASSPPGSSYEQYF. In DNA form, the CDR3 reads TGTGCCAGCAGTCCGCCGGGGAGCTCCTACGAGCAGTACTTC.

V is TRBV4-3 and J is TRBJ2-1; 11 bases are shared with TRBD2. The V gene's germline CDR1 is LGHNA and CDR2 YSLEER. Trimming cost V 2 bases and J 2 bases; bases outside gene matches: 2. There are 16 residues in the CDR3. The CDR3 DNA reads TGCGCCAGCAGCCAAATGACTAGCGGGGCCTACAATGAGCAGTTCTTC. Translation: CASSQMTSGAYNEQFF.

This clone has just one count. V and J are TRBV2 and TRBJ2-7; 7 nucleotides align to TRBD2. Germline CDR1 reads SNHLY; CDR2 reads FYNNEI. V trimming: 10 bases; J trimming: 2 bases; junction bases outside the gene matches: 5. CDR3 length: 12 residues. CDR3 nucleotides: TGTGCCACCTCCCTAGCGGCCTACGAGCAGTACTTC. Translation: CATSLAAYEQYF.

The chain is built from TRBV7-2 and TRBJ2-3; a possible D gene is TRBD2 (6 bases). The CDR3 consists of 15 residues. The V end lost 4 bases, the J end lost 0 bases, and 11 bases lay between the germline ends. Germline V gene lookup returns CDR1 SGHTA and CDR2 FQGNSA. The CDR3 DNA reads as TGTGCCAGCAGCTCCAGCGGGTCTAGCACAGATACGCAGTATTTT. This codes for CASSSSGSSTDTQYF. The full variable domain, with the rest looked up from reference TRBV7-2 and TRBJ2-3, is GAGVSQSPSNKVTEKGKDVELRCDPISGHTALYWYRQSLGQGLEFLIYFQGNSAPDKSGLPSDRFSAERTGGSVSTLTIQRTQQEDSAVYLCASSSSGSSTDTQYFGPGTRLTVL.

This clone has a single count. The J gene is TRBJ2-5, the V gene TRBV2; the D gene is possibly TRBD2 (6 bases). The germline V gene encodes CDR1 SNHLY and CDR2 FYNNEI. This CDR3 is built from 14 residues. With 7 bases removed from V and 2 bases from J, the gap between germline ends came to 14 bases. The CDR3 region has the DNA TGTGCCAGCAACCTGGGACTTCTGCAAGAGACCCAGTACTTC. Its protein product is CASNLGLLQETQYF.

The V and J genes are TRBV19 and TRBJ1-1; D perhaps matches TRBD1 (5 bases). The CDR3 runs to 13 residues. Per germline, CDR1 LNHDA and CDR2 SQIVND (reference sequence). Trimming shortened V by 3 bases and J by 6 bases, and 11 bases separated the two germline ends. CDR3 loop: CASSMGQGPEAFF. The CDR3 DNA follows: TGTGCCAGTAGTATGGGTCAGGGACCTGAAGCTTTCTTT.

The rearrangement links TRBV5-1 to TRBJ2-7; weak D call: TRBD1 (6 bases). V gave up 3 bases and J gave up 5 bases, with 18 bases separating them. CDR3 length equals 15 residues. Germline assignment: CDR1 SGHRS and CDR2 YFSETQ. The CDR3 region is CASSSPDRRLDEQYF. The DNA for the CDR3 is TGCGCCAGCAGCTCCCCAGACAGGCGTCTAGACGAGCAGTACTTC. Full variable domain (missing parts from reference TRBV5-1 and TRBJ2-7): KAGVTQTPRYLIKTRGQQVTLSCSPISGHRSVSWYQQTPGQGLQFLFEYFSETQRNKGNFPGRFSGRQFSNSRSEMNVSTLELGDSALYLCASSSPDRRLDEQYFGPGTRLTVT.

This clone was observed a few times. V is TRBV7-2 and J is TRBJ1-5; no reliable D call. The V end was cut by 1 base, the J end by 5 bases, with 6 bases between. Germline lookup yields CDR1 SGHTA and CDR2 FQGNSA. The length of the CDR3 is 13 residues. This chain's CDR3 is CASSLVLDQPQHF. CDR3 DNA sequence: TGTGCCAGCAGCTTAGTGCTAGATCAGCCCCAGCATTTT. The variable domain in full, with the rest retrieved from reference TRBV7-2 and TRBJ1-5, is GAGVSQSPSNKVTEKGKDVELRCDPISGHTALYWYRQSLGQGLEFLIYFQGNSAPDKSGLPSDRFSAERTGGSVSTLTIQRTQQEDSAVYLCASSLVLDQPQHFGDGTRLSIL.

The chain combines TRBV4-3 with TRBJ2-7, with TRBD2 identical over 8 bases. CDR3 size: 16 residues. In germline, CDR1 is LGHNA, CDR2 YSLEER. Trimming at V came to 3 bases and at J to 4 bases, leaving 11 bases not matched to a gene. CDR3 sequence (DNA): TGCGCCAGCAGCCACCTTAGCGGGGCGGTATTATACGAGCAGTACTTC. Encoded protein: CASSHLSGAVLYEQYF.

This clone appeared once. In nucleotides, the CDR3 is TGTGCCAGCAGCTTAGAACAGAACACTGAAGCTTTCTTT. Its protein is CASSLEQNTEAFF. The rearrangement uses TRBV11-3 and TRBJ1-1; no definite D call. Germline CDR1 SGHNT, CDR2 YENEEA. The length of the CDR3 is 13 residues. V gave up 0 bases and J gave up 1 base, with 3 bases separating them. The full variable domain, completed using reference TRBV11-3 and TRBJ1-1, is EAGVVQSPRYKIIEKKQPVAFWCNPISGHNTLYWYLQNLGQGPELLIRYENEEAVDDSQLPKDRFSAERLKGVDSTLKIQPAELGDSAVYLCASSLEQNTEAFFGQGTRLTVV.

CDR3 sequence (DNA): TGTGCCAGCGACCTCGCGGGAGTCAACTACAATGAGCAGTTCTTC. It is translated as CASDLAGVNYNEQFF. The chain has TRBV6-6 and TRBJ2-1; TRBD2 aligns across 7 bases. The CDR3 runs to 15 residues. The J segment lost 3 bases and the V segment lost 8 bases, leaving 10 bases of the junction unmatched. The V gene's germline CDR1 is MNHNY and CDR2 SVGAGI (reference sequence).

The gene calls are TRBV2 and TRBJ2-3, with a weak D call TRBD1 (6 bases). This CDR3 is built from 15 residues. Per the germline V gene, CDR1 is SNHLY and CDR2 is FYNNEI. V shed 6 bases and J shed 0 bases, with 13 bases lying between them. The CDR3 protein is CASSLQGTSTDTQYF. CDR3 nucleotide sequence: TGTGCCAGCAGCCTACAGGGCACTAGCACAGATACGCAGTATTTT.

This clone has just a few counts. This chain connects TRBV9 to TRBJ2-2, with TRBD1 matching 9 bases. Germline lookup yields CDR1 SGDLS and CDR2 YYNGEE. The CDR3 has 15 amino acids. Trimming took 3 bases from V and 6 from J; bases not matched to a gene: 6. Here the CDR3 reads CASSGLGTGPGELFF. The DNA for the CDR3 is TGTGCCAGCAGCGGCCTCGGGACAGGGCCCGGGGAGCTGTTTTTT. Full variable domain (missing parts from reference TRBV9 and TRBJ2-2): DSGVTQTPKHLITATGQRVTLRCSPRSGDLSVYWYQQSLDQGLQFLIQYYNGEERAKGNILERFSAQQFPDLHSELNLSSLELGDSALYFCASSGLGTGPGELFFGEGSRLTVL.

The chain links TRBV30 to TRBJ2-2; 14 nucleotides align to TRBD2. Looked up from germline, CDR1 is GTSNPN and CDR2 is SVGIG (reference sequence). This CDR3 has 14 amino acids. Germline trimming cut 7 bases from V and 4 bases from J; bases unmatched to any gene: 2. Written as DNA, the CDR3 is TGTGCCTCCGGGACTAGCGGGGGCACCGGGGAGCTGTTTTTT. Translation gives CASGTSGGTGELFF.

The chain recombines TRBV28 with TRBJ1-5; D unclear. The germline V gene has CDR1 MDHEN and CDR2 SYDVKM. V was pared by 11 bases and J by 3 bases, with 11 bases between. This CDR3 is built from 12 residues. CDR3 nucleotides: TGTGCCGGCTCAAGGCCCAATCAGCCCCAGCATTTT. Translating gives CAGSRPNQPQHF.

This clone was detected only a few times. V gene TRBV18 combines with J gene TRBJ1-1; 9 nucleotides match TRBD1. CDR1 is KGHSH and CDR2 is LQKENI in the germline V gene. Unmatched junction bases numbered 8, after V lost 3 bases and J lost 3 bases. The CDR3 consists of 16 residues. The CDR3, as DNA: TGTGCCAGCTCACCTGTACAGGGGGCGCTGGACACTGAAGCTTTCTTT. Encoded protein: CASSPVQGALDTEAFF.

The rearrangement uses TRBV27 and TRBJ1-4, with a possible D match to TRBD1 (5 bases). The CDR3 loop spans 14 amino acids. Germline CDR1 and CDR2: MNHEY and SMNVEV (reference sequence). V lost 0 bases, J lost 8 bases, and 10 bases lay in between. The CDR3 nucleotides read TGTGCCAGCAGTTTATCGGGCCAGGGAGAAAAACTGTTTTTT. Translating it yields CASSLSGQGEKLFF.

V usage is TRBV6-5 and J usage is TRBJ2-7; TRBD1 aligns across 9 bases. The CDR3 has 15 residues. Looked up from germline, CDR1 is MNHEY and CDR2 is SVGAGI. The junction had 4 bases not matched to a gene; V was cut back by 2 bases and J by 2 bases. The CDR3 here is CASSYRDREAYEQYF. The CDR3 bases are TGTGCCAGCAGTTACAGGGACAGGGAAGCCTACGAGCAGTACTTC.

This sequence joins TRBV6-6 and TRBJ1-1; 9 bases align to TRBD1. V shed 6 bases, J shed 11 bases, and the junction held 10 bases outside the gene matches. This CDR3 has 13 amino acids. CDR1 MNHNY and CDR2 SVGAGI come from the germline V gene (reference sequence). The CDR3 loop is CASSSQGAEAAFF. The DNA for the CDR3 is TGTGCCAGCAGCTCACAGGGGGCTGAGGCGGCTTTCTTT.

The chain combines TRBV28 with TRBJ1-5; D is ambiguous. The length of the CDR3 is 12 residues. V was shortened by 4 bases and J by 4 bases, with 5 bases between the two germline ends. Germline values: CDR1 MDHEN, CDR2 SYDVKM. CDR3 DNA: TGTGCCAGCAGTTACGCGAATCAGCCCCAGCATTTT. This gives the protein CASSYANQPQHF.

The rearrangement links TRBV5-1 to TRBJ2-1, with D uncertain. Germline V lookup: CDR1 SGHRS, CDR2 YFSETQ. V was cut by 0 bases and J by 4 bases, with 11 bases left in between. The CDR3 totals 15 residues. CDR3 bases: TGCGCCAGCAGCTTGGTAGAATCCTCATACAATGAGCAGTTCTTC. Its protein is CASSLVESSYNEQFF. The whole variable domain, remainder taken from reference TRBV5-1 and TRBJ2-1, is KAGVTQTPRYLIKTRGQQVTLSCSPISGHRSVSWYQQTPGQGLQFLFEYFSETQRNKGNFPGRFSGRQFSNSRSEMNVSTLELGDSALYLCASSLVESSYNEQFFGPGTRLTVL.

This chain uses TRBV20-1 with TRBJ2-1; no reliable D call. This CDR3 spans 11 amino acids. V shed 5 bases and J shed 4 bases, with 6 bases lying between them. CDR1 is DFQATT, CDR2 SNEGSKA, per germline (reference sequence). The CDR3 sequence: CSALRYNEQFF. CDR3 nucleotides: TGCAGTGCTCTCAGATACAATGAGCAGTTCTTC.